The 30 T cell receptor beta chains given below trace back to one sample, sequenced in a study of CD4 and CD8 cells across lung adenocarcinoma regions. TCRdb used MiXCR to reprocess the PCR reads, holding one entry per CDR3 protein. In the table there are around 15,000 distinct CDR3 sequences, approximately 50% of which are singletons. Sequencing input: CD8+ T cells from the center of a lung tumor. The receptors here all came from a female donor with lung adenocarcinoma. The CD4 and CD8 labels of this study may be unreliable.

This clonotype was picked up a small number of times. The chain recombines TRBV6-1 with TRBJ2-3; D is perhaps TRBD1 (5 bases). V was cut by 0 bases and J by 2 bases, with 12 bases left in between. The CDR3 runs to 16 residues. The germline V gene has CDR1 MNHNS and CDR2 SASEGT. This chain's CDR3 is CASSEARGHLTDTQYF. As DNA, the CDR3 is TGTGCCAGCAGTGAAGCCCGAGGACACCTCACAGATACGCAGTATTTT.

As DNA, the CDR3 is TGCGCCAGCAGTGAGTCGGCTAGGGCAGATACGCAGTATTTT. It is translated as CASSESARADTQYF. The chain couples TRBV10-1 to TRBJ2-3; D not certain. Per the germline V gene, CDR1 is WNHNN and CDR2 is SYGVQD (reference sequence). The V end lost 0 bases, the J end lost 4 bases, and 8 bases lay between the germline ends. CDR3 length: 14 residues.

A single count supports this clonotype. Its ends do not fully match the called genes, so a read error is possible. The CDR3 DNA sequence: TGTGCCGTCTCGGCGGAGATAGTAAAAAACATGCAGTACTTC. Its protein product is CAVSAEIVKNMQYF. This chain connects TRBV10-3 to TRBJ2-4; no reliable D call. The CDR3 totals 14 residues. Germline CDR1 is ENHRY and CDR2 is SYGVKD.

The rearrangement uses TRBV3-1 and TRBJ2-1, with D unresolved. The germline V gene encodes CDR1 LGHDT and CDR2 YNNKEL (reference sequence). The CDR3 has 16 amino acids. V dropped 4 bases and J dropped 10 bases, with 23 bases sitting between them. The CDR3 nucleotides read TGTGCCAGCAGCCCAGGAGTTTATGGAGAACAGTACGAGCAGTTCTTC. The encoded protein is CASSPGVYGEQYEQFF.

A word on this clonotype: Because the CDR3 is missing its conserved closing phenylalanine or tryptophan, this is likely a read error. Because the CDR3's place on the DNA is in doubt, the DNA is left out and the CDR3 is given as listed by TCRdb. The chain carries TRBV6-1 and TRBJ2-1. The CDR3 is 8 residues long, counting both termini. Germline loops: CDR1 MNHNS, CDR2 SASEGT. The CDR3 is CASSDRHS.

The rearrangement uses TRBV27 and TRBJ2-3; the match to TRBD2 covers 9 bases. The J call may be incorrect, as the DNA end agrees better with TRBJ2-7. The CDR3 is 19 amino acids. CDR1 and CDR2 from the germline V gene are MNHEY and SMNVEV (reference sequence). The DNA for the CDR3 is TGTGCCAGCAGTTTAACCGCGTGGGTGGGGGGGACTAGCCCAGATACGCAGTACTTC. This codes for CASSLTAWVGGTSPDTQYF.

By sample share, this clonotype is medium-sized. The chain uses TRBV10-2 and TRBJ2-3; a weak D match, TRBD1 (6 bases). V dropped 7 bases and J dropped 1 base, with 24 bases sitting between them. The CDR3 consists of 18 residues. Germline lookup yields CDR1 WSHSY and CDR2 SAAADI. In DNA, the CDR3 is TGCGCCAGCAACTTGAATTCTTTGGGGGCGGGTGGCACAGATACGCAGTATTTT. As protein: CASNLNSLGAGGTDTQYF.

This chain joins TRBV27 and TRBJ2-1; the D gene is possibly TRBD2 (5 bases). The length of the CDR3 is 14 residues. Per the germline V gene, CDR1 is MNHEY and CDR2 is SMNVEV (reference sequence). V was shortened by 6 bases and J by 4 bases, with 13 bases between the two germline ends. The CDR3 DNA follows: TGTGCCAGCAGGAGTTTACGCGGGTACAATGAGCAGTTCTTC. This encodes CASRSLRGYNEQFF.

This clonotype qualifies as medium-sized (0.01 to 0.1%). The chain employs TRBV6-1 and TRBJ2-3, with TRBD1 as a possible D gene (6 bases). Germline assignment: CDR1 MNHNS and CDR2 SASEGT. With 5 bases removed from V and 2 bases from J, the gap between germline ends came to 11 bases. CDR3 length: 14 residues. DNA of the CDR3: TGTGCCAGCAGTCCAGGACAGACCACAGATACGCAGTATTTT. Its protein is CASSPGQTTDTQYF.

The chain has TRBV6-1 and TRBJ2-3; D uncertain. The CDR3 contains 14 residues. Germline V gene lookup returns CDR1 MNHNS and CDR2 SASEGT. V was clipped by 8 bases and J by 3 bases, with 15 bases between them. In DNA, the CDR3 is TGTGCCAGCGAAACAGCCTTGACGACAGATACGCAGTATTTT. Translation gives CASETALTTDTQYF.

This clonotype was picked up a small number of times. The chain has TRBV3-1 and TRBJ2-2; 7 bases are shared with TRBD2. V trimming: 1 base; J trimming: 8 bases; junction bases outside the gene matches: 7. Germline lookup yields CDR1 LGHDT and CDR2 YNNKEL (reference sequence). The CDR3 runs 15 residues. For the CDR3, the DNA is TGTGCCAGCAGCCAAGGGATTGGCGGGGGAGGGGAGCTGTTTTTT. Translating gives CASSQGIGGGGELFF.

The V and J genes are TRBV20-1 and TRBJ2-1; D gene uncertain. The CDR3 is 12 residues long. The V gene lost 0 bases and the J gene lost 8 bases, with 8 bases spanning the gap. CDR1 and CDR2 (germline): DFQATT, SNEGSKA (reference sequence). The CDR3 DNA sequence: TGCAGTGCTAGAGATGGCGTCGATGAGCAGTTCTTC. It codes for CSARDGVDEQFF.

This chain uses TRBV3-1 with TRBJ2-1; no firm D call. Germline V CDR1 and CDR2: LGHDT, YNNKEL (reference sequence). V shed 1 base and J shed 7 bases, with 20 bases lying between them. CDR3 length equals 17 residues. CDR3 DNA: TGTGCCAGCAGCCAAGGAGGCTATCGAGACCCTCGGAATGAGCAGTTCTTC. Translated, it gives CASSQGGYRDPRNEQFF.

This clonotype occurred once. This chain uses TRBV12-3 or TRBV12-4 with TRBJ2-1, with 9 bases fitting TRBD1. Matching the DNA end better, TRBJ2-7 makes the J call doubtful. There are 12 residues in the CDR3. CDR3 DNA sequence: TGTGCCAGCAGGCTGACAGGGGGCGAGCAGTACTTC. As protein: CASRLTGGEQYF.

This clonotype was seen a single time. The junction does not match germline at one end; this may be a read error. The chain links TRBV6-8 to TRBJ2-4; weak D call: TRBD2 (6 bases). The CDR3 is 14 amino acids. Germline lookup yields CDR1 MNHGY and CDR2 SAAAGT. CDR3 sequence reads: CASWGVGGKNMQYF. Here the CDR3 DNA reads TGTGCCAGCTGGGGAGTGGGAGGCAAAAATATGCAGTACTTT.

This clonotype is labeled as medium-sized. The J gene is TRBJ2-5, the V gene TRBV6-1; 14 nucleotides align to TRBD2. Germline assignment: CDR1 MNHNS and CDR2 SASEGT. J gave up 11 bases and V 7 bases, and 6 bases lay outside the gene matches. The CDR3 contains 13 residues. The CDR3 protein is CASTGLAGGEQYF. DNA for the CDR3: TGTGCCAGCACCGGACTAGCGGGGGGAGAGCAGTACTTC.

Comments on this clonotype: Germline is not matched at one junction end, which may reflect a read error. J is TRBJ2-3 and V is TRBV6-1, with TRBD1 matching over 7 bases. CDR3 length equals 16 residues. Germline CDR1 reads MNHNS; CDR2 reads SASEGT. The CDR3: CASSPRGLRTKDTQYF. CDR3 nucleotides: TGTGCCAGCAGTCCTAGGGGGCTGCGAACCAAAGATACGCAGTACTTT.

At least ten counts were recorded for this clonotype. The J gene is TRBJ2-1, the V gene TRBV6-1; TRBD2 aligns across 12 bases. The CDR3 consists of 16 residues. The V gene end was trimmed by 7 bases and the J gene end by 3 bases; junction bases not matched to a gene: 7. In germline, CDR1 is MNHNS, CDR2 SASEGT. The CDR3 DNA reads as TGTGCCAGCACCCTGACTAGCGGGGGCCTCTACAATGAGCAGTTCTTC. Encoded protein: CASTLTSGGLYNEQFF.

The genes are TRBV3-1 and TRBJ2-7, with D unclear. CDR1 and CDR2 (germline): LGHDT, YNNKEL (reference sequence). The CDR3 is made up of 14 amino acids. Trimming left V 1 base short and J 4 bases short, with 11 bases between. CDR3 amino acids: CASSQADRVYEQYF. The CDR3, as DNA: TGTGCCAGCAGCCAAGCGGACCGAGTGTACGAGCAGTACTTC.

This chain links TRBV6-8 with TRBJ1-2; 7 bases agree with TRBD1. V lost 4 bases to trimming and J lost 7 bases; unmatched junction nucleotides: 9. Germline values: CDR1 MNHGY, CDR2 SAAAGT. The CDR3 sequence is 14 residues long. This chain's CDR3 is CASSLEGGGCGYTF. The DNA of the CDR3 is TGTGCCAGCAGTTTAGAAGGGGGCGGTTGTGGCTACACCTTC.

Here the CDR3 reads CASRNPGRAFTDTQYF. CDR3 sequence (DNA): TGTGCCAGCAGGAACCCGGGGCGGGCGTTCACAGACACGCAGTACTTC. The rearrangement links TRBV6-1 to TRBJ2-4, with D perhaps assigned TRBD1 or TRBD2 (5 bases each). V was pared by 6 bases and J by 13 bases, with 28 bases between. The length of the CDR3 is 16 residues. Germline loops: CDR1 MNHNS, CDR2 SASEGT.

The CDR3, as DNA: TGTGCCAGCCCGGGGAGGGGGGCGAAAGATACGCAGTACTTC. This sequence encodes CASPGRGAKDTQYF. This chain joins TRBV6-1 and TRBJ2-3, with D possibly TRBD2 on 7 matching bases. The J call may be in error: the DNA end matches TRBJ2-7 better. The CDR3 totals 14 residues. In germline, CDR1 is MNHNS, CDR2 SASEGT.

The rearrangement joins TRBV10-1 to TRBJ2-1; 7 bases line up with TRBD1. The DNA end is more similar to TRBJ2-5, so the J call may be wrong. The CDR3 sequence is 14 residues long. Germline CDR1 and CDR2: WNHNN and SYGVQD (reference sequence). The CDR3 DNA sequence: TGCGCCAGCAGTGAGTACACAGGGGCCGAGACCCAGTACTTC. Translation gives CASSEYTGAETQYF.

This clonotype was counted a few times. The rearrangement links TRBV6-1 to TRBJ1-3; D is unclear. Germline CDR1 reads MNHNS; CDR2 reads SASEGT. The CDR3 spans 16 residues. With 2 bases removed from V and 2 bases from J, the gap between germline ends came to 13 bases. For the CDR3, the DNA is TGTGCCAGCAGTGAAAACTACGGGGAGGCTGGAAACACCATATATTTT. Protein: CASSENYGEAGNTIYF.

The chain recombines TRBV7-6 with TRBJ2-7, with D tentatively TRBD2 (6 bases). V was trimmed by 5 bases and J by 2 bases, leaving 13 bases between them. CDR3 size: 14 residues. CDR1 and CDR2 (germline): SGHVS, FNYEAQ. The DNA of the CDR3 is TGTGCCAGCAGCGGCGGGACTCGGCCCTACGAGCAGTACTTC. Translation gives CASSGGTRPYEQYF. The whole variable domain, remainder taken from reference TRBV7-6 and TRBJ2-7, is GAGVSQSPRYKVTKRGQDVALRCDPISGHVSLYWYRQALGQGPEFLTYFNYEAQQDKSGLPNDRFSAERPEGSISTLTIQRTEQRDSAMYRCASSGGTRPYEQYFGPGTRLTVT.

The J gene is TRBJ2-7, the V gene TRBV6-1; 9 positions agree with TRBD2. The germline V gene encodes CDR1 MNHNS and CDR2 SASEGT. V was pared by 1 base and J by 3 bases, with 4 bases of the junction left unmatched. The CDR3 sequence is 15 residues long. The CDR3 nucleotides are TGTGCCAGCAGTGAAGGGACTAGCGAATTCTACGAGCAGTACTTC. It encodes CASSEGTSEFYEQYF.

This clonotype is classed as medium-sized (0.01 to 0.1%). The V gene is TRBV6-5, the J gene TRBJ2-7, with a tentative D call TRBD1 (6 bases). The CDR3 extends over 14 amino acids. Germline V gene data show CDR1 as MNHEY and CDR2 as SVGAGI. V lost 4 bases to trimming and J lost 3 bases, with 13 bases between them. In nucleotides, the CDR3 is TGTGCCAGCAGTTCCCCCGGGACAAACTACGAGCAGTACTTC. Translated, it gives CASSSPGTNYEQYF.

This clonotype was seen repeatedly, ten times or more. The CDR3 DNA reads as TGCAGTGCTAGCGGGGGGCTCAAAACCCAAGAGACCCAGTACTTC. Its protein is CSASGGLKTQETQYF. J is TRBJ2-5 and V is TRBV20-1; D may be TRBD2 (7 bases). The CDR3 covers 15 residues. Germline-derived CDR1 and CDR2 are DFQATT and SNEGSKA (reference sequence). Trimming took 3 bases from V and 1 from J, leaving 15 bases between them.

In regard to this clonotype: It may be a read error: a sequence one base away is much more abundant. The rearrangement uses TRBV6-5 and TRBJ2-1; no reliable D call. Trimming removed 8 bases at V and 10 bases at J, with 15 bases between. In germline, CDR1 is MNHEY, CDR2 SVGAGI. The CDR3 length is 12 residues. The CDR3 spells CASRTPPYEQFF. The DNA for the CDR3 is TGTGCCAGCCGTACTCCTCCCTACGAGCAGTTCTTC.

This clonotype was seen many times. The chain recombines TRBV10-1 with TRBJ2-5; 7 bases are shared with TRBD2. The end of the DNA is better explained by TRBJ2-7, so the J call may be wrong. The CDR3 has 13 amino acids. CDR1 and CDR2 (germline): WNHNN, SYGVQD (reference sequence). Written as DNA, the CDR3 is TGCGCCAGCGGGAGGGGCTTGCTACTCGAGCAGTACTTC. Residues: CASGRGLLLEQYF.